The 13 T cell receptor beta chains listed next were all sequenced from one sample in a study of blood T cell repertoires in COVID-19. Clones were read by immunoSEQ multiplex PCR, and TCRdb kept only the in-frame ones, dropping some. Of over 300,000 clones in the sample, 80% to 90% were seen once. Sequencing was done on a sample of peripheral blood. These receptors came from a man aged 40-55 years with acute or convalescent COVID-19.

This chain uses TRBV7-9 with TRBJ1-2; the match to TRBD1 covers 8 bases. Germline lookup yields CDR1 SEHNR and CDR2 FQNEAQ (reference sequence). This CDR3 has 17 amino acids. The V gene end was trimmed by 4 bases and the J gene end by 6 bases; junction bases not matched to a gene: 16. The CDR3 sequence: CASSSNRARGRSDGYTF. CDR3 DNA sequence: TGTGCCAGCAGCTCCAATAGGGCCAGGGGGCGTTCTGATGGCTACACCTTC.

The V call is TRBV21-1, the J call TRBJ1-3. TRBV21-1 is noted as a pseudogene. This CDR3 is 14 amino acids long. The CDR3 DNA sequence: TGTGCCAGCAGCAGAATGAACTGGGGAAACACCATATATTTT. Protein: CASSRMNWGNTIYF.

This chain links TRBV4-3 with TRBJ2-7, with 10 bases aligning to TRBD1. The CDR3 is 14 amino acids. Germline V lookup: CDR1 LGHNA, CDR2 YSLEER. The V and J ends lost 8 bases and 1 base, in that order; junction bases with no gene match: 5. The CDR3 loop is CASATGQGSYEQYF. DNA of the CDR3: TGCGCCAGCGCAACGGGACAGGGGTCCTACGAGCAGTACTTC.

V and J are TRBV5-6 and TRBJ2-7, with 8 bases matching TRBD1. This CDR3 comprises 15 residues. From germline, CDR1 is SGHDT and CDR2 YYEEEE. V lost 4 bases, J lost 9 bases, and 15 bases stayed unmatched. The CDR3 loop reads CASSLGQGRVLRQYF. In nucleotides, the CDR3 is TGTGCCAGCAGCCTCGGACAGGGAAGGGTCTTACGGCAGTACTTC. The full variable domain, in which reference TRBV5-6 and TRBJ2-7 provide the parts outside the CDR3, is DAGVTQSPTHLIKTRGQQVTLRCSPKSGHDTVSWYQQALGQGPQFIFQYYEEEERQRGNFPDRFSGHQFPNYSSELNVNALLLGDSALYLCASSLGQGRVLRQYFGPGTRLTVT.

The V call is TRBV7-9, the J call TRBJ1-2, with D possibly TRBD1 on 6 matching bases. The length of the CDR3 is 17 residues. V lost 1 base to trimming and J lost 1 base, with 16 bases between them. Germline CDR1 SEHNR, CDR2 FQNEAQ (reference sequence). The CDR3 protein is CASSLGKDRQINYGYTF. CDR3 sequence (DNA): TGTGCCAGCAGCTTAGGAAAGGACAGACAAATTAACTATGGCTACACCTTC.

CDR3 residues: CASSLLDRPQETQYF. Here the CDR3 DNA reads TGTGCCAGCAGCTTACTGGACAGGCCCCAAGAGACCCAGTACTTC. This chain connects TRBV7-6 to TRBJ2-5, with 7 bases identical to TRBD1. The CDR3 is 15 residues long. The germline V gene encodes CDR1 SGHVS and CDR2 FNYEAQ. Trimming removed 2 bases from V and 1 base from J; junction bases left unmatched: 4.

The CDR3 bases are TGTGCCAGCAGTGAAGCCCGGGGACAGGGTGTCGATGGCTACACCTTC. It codes for CASSEARGQGVDGYTF. The V gene is TRBV2, the J gene TRBJ1-2; TRBD1 aligns across 9 bases. There are 16 residues in the CDR3. Unmatched junction bases numbered 8, after V lost 0 bases and J lost 6 bases. Germline CDR1 reads SNHLY; CDR2 reads FYNNEI. Combining the CDR3 with reference TRBV2 and TRBJ1-2 gives the whole variable domain EPEVTQTPSHQVTQMGQEVILRCVPISNHLYFYWYRQILGQKVEFLVSFYNNEISEKSEIFDDQFSVERPDGSNFTLKIRSTKLEDSAMYFCASSEARGQGVDGYTFGSGTRLTVV.

The rearrangement links TRBV27 to TRBJ1-1; D unclear. Germline V gene sequence: CDR1 MNHEY, CDR2 SMNVEV (reference sequence). The CDR3 sequence is 13 residues long. V was clipped by 6 bases and J by 5 bases, with 13 bases between them. The CDR3 is CASSISPATEAFF. DNA for the CDR3: TGTGCCAGCAGCATTTCACCCGCGACTGAAGCTTTCTTT.

This chain joins TRBV5-6 and TRBJ1-2, with TRBD1 as a possible D gene (6 bases). The CDR3 loop spans 12 amino acids. Looked up from germline, CDR1 is SGHDT and CDR2 is YYEEEE. V lost 0 bases and J lost 12, with 12 bases in between. CDR3 DNA sequence: TGTGCCAGCAGCTTGGACAGGGTTCACCACACCTTC. Protein product: CASSLDRVHHTF.

This clone was counted once. This rearrangement joins TRBV27 to TRBJ1-2; weak D call: TRBD1 (5 bases). V lost 5 bases to trimming and J lost 3 bases, with 13 bases between them. Germline V CDR1 and CDR2: MNHEY, SMNVEV (reference sequence). This CDR3 is 14 amino acids long. The DNA for the CDR3 is TGTGCCAGCAGTCACCTCGACAGAGACTATGGCTACACCTTC. As protein: CASSHLDRDYGYTF.

The CDR3 protein is CASSPLDSNTDTQYF. The CDR3 DNA is TGTGCCAGCAGTCCCCTGGACTCAAACACAGATACGCAGTATTTT. The chain uses TRBV27 and TRBJ2-3; a possible D gene is TRBD2 (5 bases). The CDR3 is 15 amino acids. Trimming removed 5 bases from V and 2 bases from J, with 14 bases in between. CDR1 is MNHEY, CDR2 SMNVEV, per germline (reference sequence).

The chain is built from TRBV27 and TRBJ2-2, with D tentatively TRBD1 (6 bases). V was shortened by 5 bases and J by 6 bases, with 10 bases between the two germline ends. The CDR3 runs 13 residues. Looked up from germline, CDR1 is MNHEY and CDR2 is SMNVEV (reference sequence). The CDR3 protein is CASSLHRAGELFF. The CDR3 DNA sequence: TGTGCCAGCAGTCTTCACAGGGCCGGGGAGCTGTTTTTT.

V is TRBV19 and J is TRBJ2-4; tentative D call: TRBD1 (6 bases). Germline CDR1 reads LNHDA; CDR2 reads SQIVND (reference sequence). CDR3 length: 12 amino acids. V lost 1 base and J 15 bases, leaving 13 bases between the germline ends. The CDR3 nucleotides are TGTGCCAGTAGTATAGGAACAGGGAAGACGTACTTC. This sequence encodes CASSIGTGKTYF.